This T cell receptor (beta chain) was retrieved from a study of shared clonotypes between healthy human individuals (dated by TCRdb to the early 2020s). Concerning the study at large: A few men and two women, aged 18 to 49 years, made up the cohort. Per donor, three plates each were used for CD4 naive and CD4 memory, two for CD8 naive, and one for CD8 memory. To estimate repertoire size and how much clonotype sharing occurs between individuals, the study deeply sequenced the blood TCR repertoires of roughly 5 healthy adults. Between about 0.9 and 8.9 billion PBMCs per donor were obtained by leukapheresis. To increase sequencing depth and limit assay-specific biases, different laboratories used diverse techniques to prepare libraries and sequence TCR repertoires.

The germline V gene specifies SQVTM as CDR1 and ANQGSEA as CDR2. The CDR3 contains 14 residues, cysteine and phenylalanine counted. Only CDR3 DNA is held: 42 bases, read in frame from base 1. V loses 3 bases, J loses 7 bases, and the germline ends lie 16 bases apart. Using the deep immunoSEQ assay, multiplex PCR amplified TCR CDR3 regions from genomic DNA. Extracted genomic DNA from each cell subset was distributed evenly across all wells of several immunoSEQ 96-well plates, and each plate was treated as a replicate. For sorted subsets, 150 to 250 ng genomic DNA, equal to 25,000 to 35,000 T cell genomes, was loaded into each replicate PCR. The purified libraries were quantified using a Qubit 3.0 fluorometer, sized with a Bioanalyzer 2100, and then quantified again using the KAPA Library Quantification kit. A separate single-read 150-cycle Illumina NextSeq 550 flow cell was used to sequence each immunoSEQ 96-well plate. Per the original workflow: Because the immunoSEQ output held only junctional sequences and lacked quality scores, the filtering could not match the filtering applied to full-length reads. Sequences were annotated with PyIR, a Python wrapper for IgBLAST v1.9, and V/J genes and CDR3 were assigned using IMGT germline references. Any read was removed if the V/J assignment was weak (E-value above 1e-6), the CDR3 was missing, or the read contained stop codons, out-of-frame junctions, or ambiguous translated residues. V3J clonotypes were defined as sequences sharing the same inferred V gene, J gene, and CDR3 amino acid sequence. Percentage overlap between repertoires was calculated by dividing the number of shared unique clonotypes by the size of the smaller repertoire. Repertoire richness was assessed with RTK rarefaction, the Chao1 estimator, and Recon v2.1 estimates of unobserved clonotypes. For all TCRbeta clonotypes obtained by the gDNA method from four donors, generation probabilities were computed with OLGA. TCRdb provides this immuneACCESS table in a form limited to in-frame rearrangements. Some clones are lacking; in checked studies, under half of them reflect an unresolved V gene, and why the rest are absent is not known. The D gene and trimming were derived from the DNA, and the V and J assignments and clone size from that table. The sample table lists about 1.1 million clones, about four fifths of them with a count of one. The ten top clones hold 0.5% to 0.6% of the sample.

The donors were healthy, HIV-negative adults with no recently reported acute infections or vaccinations. All donors were Caucasian adults living in Nashville, Tennessee, USA. CD4+ T cells were enriched by magnetic negative selection; naive cells were then positively selected on CD45RA, and the negative fraction formed the memory subset. Blood was obtained by leukapheresis, after which PBMCs were separated by Ficoll-Histopaque density gradient centrifugation and cryopreserved in liquid nitrogen vapor phase. Purity and quantity of every magnetically sorted T cell population were checked by analytical flow cytometry. Each sorted fraction had its genomic DNA isolated and then quantified by UV absorbance on a Nanodrop 2000c. Results the study describes overall, beyond this receptor: Rarefaction of sorted-subset datasets indicated incomplete sequencing despite the large sequencing depth. Naive subsets generally had larger estimated clonotype richness than memory subsets. Higher generation probabilities were observed for clonotypes shared by all four sorted-subset donors than for non-shared clonotypes. Sampling was restricted to blood, and TCR repertoires in tissues likely differ from the TCR repertoires found in blood. Across a few donors, roughly 5.1% of naive CD4, roughly 3.5% of naive CD8, roughly 2.3% of memory CD4, and roughly 0.41% of memory CD8 clonotypes were shared. The genetic and exposure-history diversity represented was limited by the small number of donors. Pairwise subsampling indicated that sequencing depth was expected to affect the degree of clonotype sharing among donors.

On this clone itself: Its antigen is currently not known. The input lacks base qualities; no much larger clone sits a single base away.

The clonotype comes from a man younger than 30 in good health. Some clones in this sample may be carry-over from other donors' samples. The chain couples TRBV29-1 to TRBJ2-1, with TRBD1 as a weak D call on 5 bases. Specimen: memory CD4+ T cells from PBMCs. The cell subset or site label here, explained by the study, means: CD45RA-negative fraction. The DNA is TGCAGCGTTGAGGCCCATTACTCAGGGAATGAGCAGTTCTTC. Protein translation: CSVEAHYSGNEQFF.